This T cell receptor (beta chain) was sequenced during a study of patients and donors after allogeneic stem cell transplantation. This clonotype was counted between two and nine times. J lost 4 bases, V lost 4 bases, and 6 bases had no gene match. Germline CDR1 and CDR2: SEHNR and FQNEAQ (reference sequence). This CDR3 contains 15 residues. TCRdb itself ran the RT-PCR reads through MiXCR, one entry per CDR3 protein. The profile covers about 88,000 distinct CDR3 sequences, with roughly 50% appearing a single time and 50% to 75% taken by the ten largest. The receptor was isolated from a human donor who was either an allogeneic HSCT recipient or a stem cell or donor lymphocyte infusion donor (not recorded which). It is not recorded whose cells these are; they may come from a transplant donor. The V gene is TRBV7-9, the J gene TRBJ1-5; 8 bases map to TRBD1. The source material was blood, either unsorted or a sorted T cell fraction (not recorded which). CDR3 sequence: CASSSTDRENQPQHF. CDR3 nucleotide sequence: TGTGCCAGCAGCTCCACGGACAGGGAAAATCAGCCCCAGCATTTT.